This T cell receptor (beta chain) was recovered during a study of shared clonotypes between healthy human individuals. Whole-study findings and limits: Shared across a few donors were about 4.6% of the naive CD4 clonotypes. Naive subsets generally exceeded memory subsets in estimated richness.

In the study's own analysis: Filtering was not the same, since immunoSEQ gave junction-only sequences without quality scores. Libraries were prepared by immunoSEQ multiplex PCR; TCRdb keeps only in-frame clonotypes and omits some of them. The V and J calls and clone size are taken from that table; D and trimming were inferred from the DNA. The table records approximately 2,300,000 clones, 92% of them present only once. In the case of this clone: Its antigen is undetermined.

This CDR3 spans 15 amino acids. Trimming took off 6 bases at V and 0 bases at J, with 14 bases between the two ends. The germline CDR1 and CDR2 sequences are MDHEN and SYDVKM. The sample taken for sequencing was naive CD4+ T cells from PBMCs. Specified subset: CD45RA+ positively selected. V usage is TRBV28 and J usage is TRBJ1-2, with D tentatively TRBD1 (5 bases). This TCR was recovered from a man in his late teens or twenties in good health. Some clones in this sample may be carry-over from other donors' samples. Here the CDR3 DNA reads TGTGCCAGCAGACCCTGGGACGTATCTAACTATGGCTACACCTTC. It codes for CASRPWDVSNYGYTF.